This T cell receptor (beta chain) is from a study of Ad26.COV2.S vaccination and SARS-CoV-2 variants. Sequencing used immunoSEQ multiplex PCR; TCRdb keeps in-frame clones, though not all of them. In the table there are 200,000 to 250,000 clones, more than 75% of which are singletons. As for treatment: around 19 received Ad26.COV2.S at low or high dose, single or two shots; 5 received placebo; per-sample allocation not given. Each sample was drawn 63 days after the first injection (of vaccine or placebo). This clonotype originated in a person between 18 and 65 years old who received the Ad26.COV2.S COVID-19 vaccine or a placebo. This sample comprised peripheral blood, obtained in a trial of Ad26.COV2.S vaccine versus placebo.

The chain's CDR3 is CASSPDRDRGSYTQYF. The CDR3 nucleotides read TGCGCCAGCAGCCCAGACCGGGACAGGGGGTCGTATACGCAGTATTTT. The V and J genes are TRBV5-1 and TRBJ2-3, with 11 bases fitting TRBD1. Germline assignment: CDR1 SGHRS and CDR2 YFSETQ. The ends lost 4 bases at V and 7 bases at J; junction bases unmatched: 11. CDR3 length: 16 amino acids.